Below, 26 T cell receptor beta chains from the same sample are listed, as sequenced in a study of shared clonotypes between healthy human individuals. Assay used: immunoSEQ multiplex PCR; TCRdb lists only in-frame clones, some missing. The table includes some 1 million clones, under 80% detected once. Sequenced: memory CD4+ T cells sorted from blood. Subset specified: CD45RA-negative fraction. Receptor source: a young man in good health.

This clone was recorded at least ten times. This sequence joins TRBV6-5 and TRBJ2-1, with a weak D call TRBD2 (6 bases). CDR1 MNHEY and CDR2 SVGAGI come from the germline V gene. The CDR3 extends over 15 amino acids. V was shortened by 10 bases and J by 4 bases, with 20 bases between the two germline ends. CDR3 nucleotides: TGTGCCACCTCTACCCCTAGCGCGAAATACAATGAGCAGTTCTTC. Encoded protein: CATSTPSAKYNEQFF.

This sequence joins TRBV7-9 and TRBJ2-1; possible D gene TRBD1, 5 bases. CDR3 length equals 11 residues. The V gene's germline CDR1 is SEHNR and CDR2 FQNEAQ (reference sequence). The CDR3 region is CSAGRYNEQFF. CDR3 DNA: TGTTCGGCAGGGCGTTACAATGAGCAGTTCTTC.

The rearrangement joins TRBV7-6 to TRBJ2-7; D might be TRBD1 or TRBD2, each matching 7 bases. This CDR3 spans 14 amino acids. Germline loops: CDR1 SGHVS, CDR2 FNYEAQ. Trimming pared 1 base from V and 5 bases from J, leaving 12 bases between. The CDR3 spells CASSLGRGGNEQYF. The CDR3 region has the DNA TGTGCCAGCAGCTTAGGCAGGGGGGGAAACGAGCAGTACTTC.

This clone has a handful of counts. V is TRBV2 and J is TRBJ1-5, with D perhaps matching TRBD1 (5 bases). CDR1 is SNHLY, CDR2 FYNNEI, per germline. The CDR3 is 13 residues long. The V and J ends lost 4 bases and 7 bases respectively, with 11 bases between them. DNA for the CDR3: TGTGCCAGCAGTGGGGAACAGGAGCAGCCCCAGCATTTT. Protein: CASSGEQEQPQHF. The full variable domain, with the rest looked up from reference TRBV2 and TRBJ1-5, is EPEVTQTPSHQVTQMGQEVILRCVPISNHLYFYWYRQILGQKVEFLVSFYNNEISEKSEIFDDQFSVERPDGSNFTLKIRSTKLEDSAMYFCASSGEQEQPQHFGDGTRLSIL.

The rearrangement links TRBV7-6 to TRBJ2-2; D may be TRBD2 (6 bases). V was trimmed by 6 bases and J by 7 bases, leaving 15 bases between them. The CDR3 runs 14 residues. The germline V gene encodes CDR1 SGHVS and CDR2 FNYEAQ. The CDR3 DNA reads TGTGCCAGCAGGTCACGATTGGGGGGCGGGGAGCTGTTTTTT. Translating gives CASRSRLGGGELFF.

The chain combines TRBV5-1 with TRBJ1-3; D call uncertain. The V end was cut by 0 bases, the J end by 2 bases, with 9 bases between. Looked up from germline, CDR1 is SGHRS and CDR2 is YFSETQ. The CDR3 contains 15 residues. CDR3 sequence (DNA): TGCGCCAGCAGCTTGGAAGGGCACCCTGGAAACACCATATATTTT. Translation: CASSLEGHPGNTIYF.

For this clone: This sequence may be a read error, since a much larger clone differs from it by one base. The chain carries TRBV7-9 and TRBJ2-2; unclear D gene. This CDR3 comprises 12 residues. Trimming left V 3 bases short and J 4 bases short, with 3 bases between. CDR1 and CDR2 (germline): SEHNR, FQNEAQ (reference sequence). CDR3 DNA sequence: TGTGCCAGCAGCTTCGGCACCGGGGAGCTGTTTTTT. Its translation: CASSFGTGELFF.

The V gene is TRBV9, the J gene TRBJ1-1; no clear D. Germline CDR1 is SGDLS and CDR2 is YYNGEE. The CDR3 covers 14 residues. With 1 base removed from V and 1 base from J, the gap between germline ends came to 8 bases. The CDR3 DNA sequence: TGTGCCAGCAGCGTAAATTCCTGGAACACTGAAGCTTTCTTT. Amino acid sequence: CASSVNSWNTEAFF.

About this clone itself: Additional DNA sequences in this sample encode the identical CDR3. This chain connects TRBV29-1 to TRBJ2-3; D remains unclear. Trimming stripped 4 bases from V and 1 base from J, with 6 bases between. CDR3 size: 12 residues. Germline V gene sequence: CDR1 SQVTM, CDR2 ANQGSEA. This chain's CDR3 is CSVVWGTDTQYF. CDR3 bases: TGCAGCGTTGTTTGGGGCACAGATACGCAGTATTTT.

J is TRBJ1-4 and V is TRBV6-5; D is uncertain. CDR3 length: 14 residues. Trimming took off 6 bases at V and 7 bases at J, with 15 bases between the two ends. Germline CDR1 MNHEY, CDR2 SVGAGI. The CDR3 loop reads CASRVSMASEKLFF. The CDR3 region has the DNA TGTGCCAGCAGGGTGAGCATGGCCAGTGAAAAACTGTTTTTT.

The rearrangement uses TRBV20-1 and TRBJ1-2; maybe TRBD1 (5 bases). Germline CDR1 and CDR2: DFQATT and SNEGSKA (reference sequence). Trimming stripped 6 bases from V and 7 bases from J, with 9 bases between. The CDR3 extends over 10 amino acids. The CDR3 bases are TGCAGTGCCAATCAGGGTGGCTACACCTTC. Protein sequence: CSANQGGYTF.

The V and J genes are TRBV2 and TRBJ2-5, with TRBD1 identical over 8 bases. In germline, CDR1 is SNHLY, CDR2 FYNNEI. V shed 6 bases, J shed 5 bases, and the junction held 8 bases outside the gene matches. CDR3 size: 14 residues. The CDR3 region is CASSGQGETETQYF. The CDR3 nucleotides are TGTGCCAGCAGCGGACAGGGCGAGACGGAGACCCAGTACTTC.

V is TRBV25-1 and J is TRBJ1-1; TRBD1 aligns across 8 bases. The length of the CDR3 is 14 residues. From germline, CDR1 is MGHDK and CDR2 SYGVNS. Germline trimming cut 6 bases from V and 6 bases from J; bases unmatched to any gene: 9. DNA of the CDR3: TGTGCCAGCAGACGACAGGGGAGGACCGCTGAAGCTTTCTTT. Translated: CASRRQGRTAEAFF.

There are a few counts of this clone. The chain joins TRBV2 to TRBJ1-5; D is unclear. Trimming pared 2 bases from V and 6 bases from J, leaving 5 bases between. In germline, CDR1 is SNHLY, CDR2 FYNNEI. The CDR3 totals 12 residues. The CDR3 here is CASSERFQPQHF. DNA for the CDR3: TGTGCCAGCAGTGAACGTTTTCAGCCCCAGCATTTT.

This clone was detected only a few times. The CDR3 is CASSVAPAEFYEQYF. The CDR3 DNA is TGTGCCAGCAGCGTAGCCCCCGCAGAATTCTACGAGCAGTACTTC. The chain is built from TRBV9 and TRBJ2-7; D gene unclear. Trimming cost V 0 bases and J 3 bases, with 13 bases left between them. CDR3 length equals 15 residues. CDR1 and CDR2 (germline): SGDLS, YYNGEE.

The CDR3 loop is CASSTGGRDYEQYF. The DNA for the CDR3 is TGTGCCAGCAGTACGGGAGGGCGTGACTACGAGCAGTACTTC. The J gene is TRBJ2-7, the V gene TRBV2; 8 nucleotides line up with TRBD2. CDR3 length equals 14 residues. Germline V gene data show CDR1 as SNHLY and CDR2 as FYNNEI. Trimming at V came to 5 bases and at J to 3 bases, leaving 6 bases not matched to a gene.

The CDR3 spells CASSLEEVRQFF. The DNA for the CDR3 is TGTGCCAGCAGCTTGGAAGAGGTCCGGCAGTTCTTC. The V and J genes are TRBV5-4 and TRBJ2-1; D is undetermined. The germline V gene encodes CDR1 SGHNT and CDR2 YYREEE (reference sequence). Trimming shortened V by 0 bases and J by 12 bases, and 10 bases separated the two germline ends. The CDR3 contains 12 residues. Combining the CDR3 with reference TRBV5-4 and TRBJ2-1 gives the whole variable domain ETGVTQSPTHLIKTRGQQVTLRCSSQSGHNTVSWYQQALGQGPQFIFQYYREEENGRGNFPPRFSGLQFPNYSSELNVNALELDDSALYLCASSLEEVRQFFGPGTRLTVL.

The J gene is TRBJ1-4, the V gene TRBV6-6, with TRBD1 matching over 8 bases. The length of the CDR3 is 15 residues. Germline V gene sequence: CDR1 MNHNY, CDR2 SVGAGI (reference sequence). After removal of 6 bases from V and 3 bases from J, the junction contained 6 bases not matched to a gene. The CDR3 coding sequence is TGTGCCAGCAGGCTCGGACAGGGACCTAATGAAAAACTGTTTTTT. Residues: CASRLGQGPNEKLFF.

The rearrangement uses TRBV18 and TRBJ2-7, with TRBD1 as a possible D gene (5 bases). CDR1 KGHSH and CDR2 LQKENI come from the germline V gene. V was clipped by 2 bases and J by 6 bases, with 14 bases between them. This CDR3 contains 14 residues. The DNA of the CDR3 is TGTGCCAGCTCACCAGTAACAGGTTCGGGCGAGCAGTACTTC. Its protein is CASSPVTGSGEQYF.

V gene TRBV5-4 combines with J gene TRBJ2-1; 9 bases match TRBD2. The junction had 8 bases not matched to a gene; V was cut back by 3 bases and J by 10 bases. The germline gives CDR1 SGHNT, CDR2 YYREEE (reference sequence). The CDR3 totals 14 residues. The CDR3 DNA reads TGTGCCAGCAGCTCCGGGACTAGCTGGTCGGAGCAGTTCTTC. It specifies CASSSGTSWSEQFF. Together with reference TRBV5-4 and TRBJ2-1, the CDR3 gives the full variable domain: ETGVTQSPTHLIKTRGQQVTLRCSSQSGHNTVSWYQQALGQGPQFIFQYYREEENGRGNFPPRFSGLQFPNYSSELNVNALELDDSALYLCASSSGTSWSEQFFGPGTRLTVL.

The chain uses TRBV2 and TRBJ1-1; 8 positions agree with TRBD1. Trimming took 4 bases from V and 3 from J; bases not matched to a gene: 4. The CDR3 covers 14 residues. Germline CDR1 and CDR2: SNHLY and FYNNEI. This chain's CDR3 is CASSAQGEDTEAFF. CDR3 bases: TGTGCCAGCAGTGCACAGGGGGAGGACACTGAAGCTTTCTTT. Full variable domain (outside the CDR3, taken from reference TRBV2 and TRBJ1-1): EPEVTQTPSHQVTQMGQEVILRCVPISNHLYFYWYRQILGQKVEFLVSFYNNEISEKSEIFDDQFSVERPDGSNFTLKIRSTKLEDSAMYFCASSAQGEDTEAFFGQGTRLTVV.

The genes are TRBV7-2 and TRBJ2-7; D gene ambiguous. CDR1 and CDR2 (germline): SGHTA, FQGNSA. Trimming took 4 bases from V and 2 from J, leaving 9 bases between them. This CDR3 has 13 residues. CDR3 bases: TGTGCCAGCAGCTCCTCGCAGACCTACGAGCAGTACTTC. This encodes CASSSSQTYEQYF.

This clone was seen a single time. The chain recombines TRBV5-1 with TRBJ1-4, with a possible D match to TRBD1 (6 bases). Trimming pared 0 bases from V and 8 bases from J, leaving 14 bases between. In germline, CDR1 is SGHRS, CDR2 YFSETQ. The CDR3 runs to 15 residues. Here the CDR3 reads CASSLGQGFREKLFF. CDR3 nucleotides: TGCGCCAGCAGCTTGGGCCAGGGGTTTCGGGAAAAACTGTTTTTT.

This chain uses TRBV7-9 with TRBJ1-4; a possible D gene is TRBD1 (5 bases). Germline loops: CDR1 SEHNR, CDR2 FQNEAQ (reference sequence). The germline V and J ends were trimmed by 6 bases and 1 base, with 12 bases remaining between them. This CDR3 comprises 15 residues. The CDR3 nucleotides are TGTGCCAGCAGGGACCCAGGGAAAACTAATGAAAAACTGTTTTTT. This codes for CASRDPGKTNEKLFF. Using reference TRBV7-9 and TRBJ1-4 for the parts outside the CDR3, the full variable domain is DTGVSQNPRHKITKRGQNVTFRCDPISEHNRLYWYRQTLGQGPEFLTYFQNEAQLEKSRLLSDRFSAERPKGSFSTLEIQRTEQGDSAMYLCASRDPGKTNEKLFFGSGTQLSVL.

The chain has TRBV6-5 and TRBJ2-7; D might be TRBD1 or TRBD2, each matching 7 bases. Germline lookup yields CDR1 MNHEY and CDR2 SVGAGI. The CDR3 has 16 residues. Trimming pared 2 bases from V and 3 bases from J, leaving 17 bases between. The CDR3 bases are TGTGCCAGCAGTTACCCAGGGGGGGAAGGGCGCTACGAGCAGTACTTC. It encodes CASSYPGGEGRYEQYF.

The J gene is TRBJ2-1, the V gene TRBV11-2, with 8 bases matching TRBD1. Germline V gene lookup returns CDR1 SGHAT and CDR2 FQNNGV. Unmatched junction bases numbered 3, after V lost 0 bases and J lost 5 bases. The length of the CDR3 is 15 residues. The CDR3 here is CASSLDWTGNNEQFF. The CDR3 DNA follows: TGTGCCAGCAGCTTAGATTGGACAGGGAACAATGAGCAGTTCTTC.